The 4 T cell receptor beta chains given below trace back to one sample, sequenced in a study of molecular identifiers for immune sequencing clone quantification. TCRdb analysed the PCR reads with MiXCR anew, one entry per CDR3 protein. The sample holds tens of thousands of distinct CDR3 sequences; 20% to 25% are singletons and the top ten take around 1.9%. Sequenced: naive CD8+ T cells from blood, with Jurkat cell RNA spiked in. The subset: FACS-sorted CD8+CD4-CCR7+CD45RA+ naive T cells. The receptors stem from a human donor in good health. Some libraries in this study had Jurkat cell RNA spiked in.

As to this clonotype: A much larger clone differs from this one at a single base, so this may be a read error. This chain joins TRBV10-3 and TRBJ1-5; D is uncertain. CDR3 size: 14 residues. Germline V gene lookup returns CDR1 ENHRY and CDR2 SYGVKD. Deletions cut 3 bases from V and 7 bases from J, with 13 bases between. The CDR3 sequence is CAISEGVGLQPQHF. DNA for the CDR3: TGTGCCATCAGTGAAGGTGTGGGATTGCAGCCCCAGCATTTT.

This clonotype was counted ten times or more. The chain employs TRBV6-5 and TRBJ2-6; tentatively, D is TRBD2 (6 bases). The CDR3 is 16 amino acids. CDR1 is MNHEY, CDR2 SVGAGI, per germline. Trimming stripped 5 bases from V and 3 bases from J, with 14 bases between. The CDR3 DNA sequence: TGTGCCAGCAGTGAACCCAGGGAGGATGGGGCCAACGTCCTGACTTTC. It specifies CASSEPREDGANVLTF.

The chain combines TRBV11-2 with TRBJ2-7; D is perhaps TRBD2 (6 bases). Per the germline V gene, CDR1 is SGHAT and CDR2 is FQNNGV. V was shortened by 5 bases and J by 7 bases, with 12 bases between the two germline ends. The CDR3 contains 12 residues. The CDR3 sequence is CASSGRLREQYF. The CDR3, as DNA: TGTGCCAGCAGCGGGAGGTTACGGGAGCAGTACTTC.

The V call is TRBV20-1, the J call TRBJ2-1; D possibly matches TRBD1 or TRBD2 (5 bases each). The CDR3 is 16 amino acids. CDR1 is DFQATT, CDR2 SNEGSKA, per germline (reference sequence). V lost 6 bases and J lost 9, with 27 bases in between. CDR3 sequence (DNA): TGCAGTGCGCTAATTCGAAGCGAGGGGTGGGGCAGTGAGCAGTTCTTC. This encodes CSALIRSEGWGSEQFF.